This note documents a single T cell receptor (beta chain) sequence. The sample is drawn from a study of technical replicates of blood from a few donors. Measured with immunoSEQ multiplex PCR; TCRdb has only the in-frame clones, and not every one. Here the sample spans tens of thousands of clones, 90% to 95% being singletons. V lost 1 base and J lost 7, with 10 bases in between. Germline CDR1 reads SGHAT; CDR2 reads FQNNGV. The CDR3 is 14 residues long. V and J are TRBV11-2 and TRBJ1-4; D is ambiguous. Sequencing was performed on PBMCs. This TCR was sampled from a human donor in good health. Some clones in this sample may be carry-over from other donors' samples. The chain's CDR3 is CASSLGGWREKLFF. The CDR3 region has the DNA TGTGCCAGCAGCTTAGGAGGGTGGCGTGAAAAACTGTTTTTT. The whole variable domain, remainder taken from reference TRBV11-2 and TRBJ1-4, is EAGVAQSPRYKIIEKRQSVAFWCNPISGHATLYWYQQILGQGPKLLIQFQNNGVVDDSQLPKDRFSAERLKGVDSTLKIQPAKLEDSAVYLCASSLGGWREKLFFGSGTQLSVL.